This T cell receptor beta chain was sequenced in a study of response to subunit inactivated influenza vaccine. TCRdb recomputed calls from the RT-PCR reads with MiXCR, one row per CDR3 protein. There are around 580,000 distinct CDR3 sequences in the sample; 14% occur only once, and over 8.5% lies in the top ten. Germline V lookup: CDR1 DFQATT, CDR2 SNEGSKA (reference sequence). V was trimmed by 0 bases and J by 6 bases, leaving 12 bases between them. The length of the CDR3 is 13 residues. The origin of this receptor is a man aged 50-59 years who received an inactivated influenza vaccine. The material sequenced was PBMCs from blood, taken approximately 12 days after vaccination. The chain has TRBV20-1 and TRBJ2-7; TRBD2 is a possible D gene (5 bases). The CDR3 sequence: CSARDAAGGEQYF. CDR3 sequence (DNA): TGCAGTGCTAGAGATGCGGCGGGCGGCGAGCAGTACTTC.